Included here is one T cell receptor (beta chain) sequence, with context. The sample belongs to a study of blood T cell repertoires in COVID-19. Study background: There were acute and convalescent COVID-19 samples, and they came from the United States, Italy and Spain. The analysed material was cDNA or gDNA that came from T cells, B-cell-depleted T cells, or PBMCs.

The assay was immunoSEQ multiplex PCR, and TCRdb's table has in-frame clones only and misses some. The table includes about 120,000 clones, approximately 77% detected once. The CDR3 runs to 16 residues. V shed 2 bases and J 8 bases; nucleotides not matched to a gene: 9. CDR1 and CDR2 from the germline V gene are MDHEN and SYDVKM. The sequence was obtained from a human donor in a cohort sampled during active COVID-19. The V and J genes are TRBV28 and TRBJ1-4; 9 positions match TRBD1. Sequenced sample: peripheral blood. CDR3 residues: CASSLRETGGGEKLFF. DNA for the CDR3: TGTGCCAGCAGTTTAAGGGAAACAGGGGGCGGGGAAAAACTGTTTTTT. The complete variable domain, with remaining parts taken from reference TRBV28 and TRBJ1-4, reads DVKVTQSSRYLVKRTGEKVFLECVQDMDHENMFWYRQDPGLGLRLIYFSYDVKMKEKGDIPEGYSVSREKKERFSLILESASTNQTSMYLCASSLRETGGGEKLFFGSGTQLSVL.